This TCR beta chain emerged from a study of blood T cell repertoires in COVID-19 (dated by TCRdb to about 2020). About the study as a whole: The collaborator samples originated in the United States, Italy and Spain and spanned the acute and convalescent phases of COVID-19. Where HLA class I and class II types were available, the types were taken from metadata supplied by the sample provider, not from assay-based typing. The repertoires were released in a freely available public database meant as a resource for research on the immune response to SARS-CoV-2. Subjects who had been exposed to COVID-19, were actively infected with it, or had recovered from it provided the deeply sampled blood TCRbeta repertoires that made up the dataset. The material from the prospective study consisted of cDNA or gDNA derived from T cells, B-cell-depleted T cells, or PBMCs. Nearly every sample came with metadata listing a de-identified subject ID, COVID-19 status, age in years and sex. The samples were drawn from two sources: the first 160 participants of the ongoing ImmuneRACE study, and approximately 1,300 subjects contributed by 6 global collaborators. General conclusions and limits of the study: How much clinical and demographic metadata was included differed by source and by participant, and the metadata was provided uncurated.

The junction carries 7 bases between V and J, which are trimmed by 1 base and 7 bases respectively. Its CDR3 holds 12 amino acids, cysteine through phenylalanine. The only DNA kept is the CDR3, 36 bases in frame from the first base. TCRbeta CDR3 regions were amplified from genomic DNA using the immunoSEQ Assay, a bias-controlled multiplex PCR. The study's processing was this. Within the assay, amplification of reference gene primers was used to estimate how many nucleated cells each sample contained. To quantify the absolute abundance of each unique TCRbeta CDR3 rearrangement, sequence reads were collapsed and filtered. For each sample, productive Simpson clonality was calculated by taking the square root of Simpson's diversity index across productive rearrangements. TCRdb limited this immuneACCESS table to in-frame rearrangements with V and J called. A share of clones is missing; checked studies link under half to unresolved V genes, and the rest is unexplained. V, J and clone size derive from that table, while D and trimming were established from the DNA sequence. The table for this sample lists a few hundred thousand clones; 88% of them were counted only once. The ten largest make up around 0.91% of the sample.

Another Seattle source contributed samples from volunteer blood donors who had recovered from COVID-19. Whole blood was collected in K2EDTA tubes by collaborating institutions according to the institutions' own protocols. For TCRbeta analysis, collaborators shipped samples as frozen whole blood, isolated PBMCs, or DNA extracted from either of those sample types. Of note for this clone: Its antigen specificity is not known. Base qualities are missing; no much larger clone stands one base away.

The material sequenced was peripheral blood. The sequence came from a woman aged 40 to 55 who had recovered from COVID-19. Rearrangement joined TRBV12-3 or TRBV12-4 to TRBJ1-2; the D gene is not confidently resolved. The DNA sequence is TGTGCCAGCAGTTTAGAGGGAGTTGGCTACACCTTC. This yields the protein CASSLEGVGYTF.